The 5 T cell receptor beta chains below all came from one sample that was sequenced in a study of blood T cell repertoires in COVID-19 (dated by TCRdb to the early 2020s). The library was built by means of the immunoSEQ multiplex PCR assay. The table comes from immuneACCESS by way of TCRdb, which keeps in-frame sequences with V and J called. Part of the clones is missing from these tables; in studies checked, under half for an unresolved V gene and the rest for unknown reasons. The sample table lists 190,000 or so clones, 70% to 90% of them with a count of one. Jointly, the top ten make up 9.2% of the sample. Sequenced sample: PBMCs or T cells enriched from blood (not recorded which). The receptors were sampled from a man aged 35 to 55 who had recovered from COVID-19.

The chain couples TRBV14 to TRBJ1-6; no clear D gene. V dropped 4 bases and J dropped 12 bases, with 10 bases sitting between them. There are 12 residues in the CDR3. Germline V gene sequence: CDR1 SGHDN, CDR2 FVKESK. CDR3: CASSPHGGPLHF. The CDR3 DNA is TGTGCCAGCAGCCCTCATGGCGGACCCCTCCACTTT. The full variable domain, with the rest looked up from reference TRBV14 and TRBJ1-6, is EAGVTQFPSHSVIEKGQTVTLRCDPISGHDNLYWYRRVMGKEIKFLLHFVKESKQDESGMPNNRFLAERTGGTYSTLKVQPAELEDSGVYFCASSPHGGPLHFGNGTRLTVT.

This clone turned up a few times. V gene TRBV5-1 combines with J gene TRBJ2-2; D might be TRBD1 (6 bases). Germline loops: CDR1 SGHRS, CDR2 YFSETQ. The V and J ends lost 0 bases and 3 bases respectively, with 15 bases between them. This CDR3 has 17 residues. The CDR3 loop is CASSLERIQGYTGELFF. The DNA for the CDR3 is TGCGCCAGCAGCTTGGAAAGGATACAGGGTTACACCGGGGAGCTGTTTTTT.

The J gene is TRBJ1-6, the V gene TRBV27, with D perhaps TRBD1 (6 bases). V was cut by 2 bases and J by 9 bases, with 11 bases left in between. CDR3 length: 14 amino acids. Germline CDR1 MNHEY, CDR2 SMNVEV (reference sequence). CDR3: CASSLELGASPLHF. The DNA of the CDR3 is TGTGCCAGCAGTTTAGAGTTGGGGGCTTCACCCCTCCACTTT.

This clone was recorded a few times. The chain carries TRBV5-1 and TRBJ1-1; D unresolved. The ends were cut back, 6 bases at V and 5 bases at J, with 17 bases in the middle. The CDR3 consists of 14 residues. Germline V lookup: CDR1 SGHRS, CDR2 YFSETQ. The CDR3 protein is CASTGSGVWTEAFF. The CDR3 coding sequence is TGCGCCAGCACTGGGAGTGGCGTGTGGACTGAAGCTTTCTTT. Full variable domain (missing parts from reference TRBV5-1 and TRBJ1-1): KAGVTQTPRYLIKTRGQQVTLSCSPISGHRSVSWYQQTPGQGLQFLFEYFSETQRNKGNFPGRFSGRQFSNSRSEMNVSTLELGDSALYLCASTGSGVWTEAFFGQGTRLTVV.

This chain links TRBV6-5 with TRBJ2-7; 8 positions agree with TRBD1. With 6 bases clipped from V and 3 bases from J, the junction kept 4 bases outside the gene matches. CDR3 length: 13 residues. Germline values: CDR1 MNHEY, CDR2 SVGAGI. The CDR3 bases are TGTGCCAGCAGGACCGGGACAGGCTACGAGCAGTACTTC. It specifies CASRTGTGYEQYF.